One sample yielded the 9 T cell receptor beta chains listed below, sequenced in a study of cytomegalovirus exposure and HLA in healthy donors. Amplification used 60 Vbeta primers and 13 Jbeta primers. TCRdb keeps only in-frame clones here, not all; method: immunoSEQ multiplex PCR. The table lists about 140,000 clones, approximately 82% of them singletons. Sequencing used PBMCs. The receptors come from a woman aged 40 to 50 in good health and CMV-seronegative.

The chain uses TRBV7-6 and TRBJ1-1; 12 bases line up with TRBD1. CDR1 and CDR2 from the germline V gene are SGHVS and FNYEAQ. The CDR3 consists of 15 residues. Trimming took 4 bases from V and 6 from J; bases not matched to a gene: 6. This CDR3 reads CASSWGQGAHAEAFF. CDR3 nucleotides: TGTGCCAGCAGCTGGGGACAGGGGGCTCACGCTGAAGCTTTCTTT. Full variable domain (missing parts from reference TRBV7-6 and TRBJ1-1): GAGVSQSPRYKVTKRGQDVALRCDPISGHVSLYWYRQALGQGPEFLTYFNYEAQQDKSGLPNDRFSAERPEGSISTLTIQRTEQRDSAMYRCASSWGQGAHAEAFFGQGTRLTVV.

The rearrangement joins TRBV5-4 to TRBJ2-5, with TRBD2 matching 8 bases. With V trimmed by 4 bases and J by 3 bases, 8 bases remained unmatched. Germline CDR1 is SGHNT and CDR2 is YYREEE (reference sequence). This CDR3 has 15 amino acids. The CDR3 DNA is TGTGCCAGCAGCGGGCGGGAGGTCGCCAAAGAGACCCAGTACTTC. It encodes CASSGREVAKETQYF. The variable domain in full, with the rest retrieved from reference TRBV5-4 and TRBJ2-5, is ETGVTQSPTHLIKTRGQQVTLRCSSQSGHNTVSWYQQALGQGPQFIFQYYREEENGRGNFPPRFSGLQFPNYSSELNVNALELDDSALYLCASSGREVAKETQYFGPGTRLLVL.

The chain joins TRBV2 to TRBJ1-5; 7 bases align to TRBD1. CDR3 length: 14 amino acids. Germline V gives CDR1 SNHLY, CDR2 FYNNEI. The V segment lost 6 bases and the J segment 1 base; nucleotides outside the gene matches: 3. The CDR3 loop reads CASSRTGSNQPQHF. The CDR3 nucleotides read TGTGCCAGCAGCAGGACAGGCAGCAATCAGCCCCAGCATTTT.

The chain carries TRBV28 and TRBJ2-2; tentative D call: TRBD2 (6 bases). CDR3 size: 22 residues. V lost 3 bases and J 0 bases, leaving 29 bases between the germline ends. CDR1 and CDR2 (germline): MDHEN, SYDVKM. DNA of the CDR3: TGTGCCAGCAGTTTCCGTTTTACTGGGAGCAGGGACTCCCGTTCGAACACCGGGGAGCTGTTTTTT. This translates into CASSFRFTGSRDSRSNTGELFF.

This chain uses TRBV5-1 with TRBJ2-1; D possibly corresponds to TRBD1 (5 bases). Germline V gives CDR1 SGHRS, CDR2 YFSETQ. The CDR3 covers 16 residues. Between the trimmed V and J ends, which lost 6 bases and 0 bases, there was a span of 16 bases. CDR3 DNA sequence: TGCGCCAGCAACGTACGACAGCTTAGCTCCTACAATGAGCAGTTCTTC. Translation: CASNVRQLSSYNEQFF.

The chain joins TRBV28 to TRBJ2-4; D uncertain. V lost 5 bases to trimming and J lost 7 bases, with 6 bases between them. The germline gives CDR1 MDHEN, CDR2 SYDVKM. The CDR3 length is 11 residues. The CDR3 region has the DNA TGTGCCAGCAGTCACACCAACATTCAGTACTTC. Protein sequence: CASSHTNIQYF.

The CDR3: CASSYSSGANTGELFF. The CDR3 region has the DNA TGTGCCAGCAGTTACTCGAGCGGAGCGAACACCGGGGAGCTGTTTTTT. This sequence joins TRBV6-5 and TRBJ2-2, with D tentatively TRBD2 (5 bases). The germline V gene encodes CDR1 MNHEY and CDR2 SVGAGI. Trimming removed 0 bases at V and 0 bases at J, with 8 bases between. The CDR3 sequence is 16 residues long.

This clone was seen only a few times. V and J are TRBV18 and TRBJ1-2, with D perhaps matching TRBD1 (5 bases). CDR1 is KGHSH and CDR2 is LQKENI in the germline V gene. With 3 bases removed from V and 8 bases from J, the gap between germline ends came to 13 bases. This CDR3 region has 13 residues. CDR3 nucleotide sequence: TGTGCCAGCTCACCGCAGACAGACTCGGGCTACACCTTC. Its translation: CASSPQTDSGYTF.

The chain combines TRBV19 with TRBJ2-3, with D possibly matching TRBD2 (5 bases). With 4 bases removed from V and 5 bases from J, the gap between germline ends came to 16 bases. Germline V gene data show CDR1 as LNHDA and CDR2 as SQIVND (reference sequence). This CDR3 is built from 15 residues. Here the CDR3 DNA reads TGTGCCAGTAGTAGAAGCGGTATCGCGGGAGATACGCAGTATTTT. Protein: CASSRSGIAGDTQYF.